The clone carrying this TCR beta chain was found once. This record comes from a study of shared T cell receptors in the human thymus. The CDR3 consists of 18 residues. V was pared by 7 bases and J by 0 bases, with 24 bases between. The germline gives CDR1 LNHDA, CDR2 SQIVND (reference sequence). Assay: immunoSEQ multiplex PCR; the TCRdb copy retains only in-frame clones and omits some. The sample lists approximately 760,000 clones; approximately 83% were seen once. The sample also formed part of further work on human thymus T cells. As reported in that work: Corrective cardiac surgery supplied the resected thymus tissue.

The chain couples TRBV19 to TRBJ1-1, with D perhaps TRBD1 (6 bases). This receptor was identified in a girl under three years old with a congenital heart defect. The sequencing input was thymocytes. CDR3 DNA: TGTGCCAGTATTCCGGGGACGGGGGCGGCGGGAGTGAACACTGAAGCTTTCTTT. Its protein is CASIPGTGAAGVNTEAFF.